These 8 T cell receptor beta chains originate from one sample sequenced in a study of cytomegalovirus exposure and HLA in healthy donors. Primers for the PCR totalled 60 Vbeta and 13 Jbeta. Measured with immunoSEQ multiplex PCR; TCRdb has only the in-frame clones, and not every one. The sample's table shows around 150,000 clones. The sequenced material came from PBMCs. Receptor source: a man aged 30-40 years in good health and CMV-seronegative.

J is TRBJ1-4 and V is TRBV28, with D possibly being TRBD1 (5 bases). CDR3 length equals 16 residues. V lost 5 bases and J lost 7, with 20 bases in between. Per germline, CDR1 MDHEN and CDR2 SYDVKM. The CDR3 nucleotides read TGTGCCAGCAGTCCGAACCCAGGGACTGCCGGTGAAAAACTGTTTTTT. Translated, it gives CASSPNPGTAGEKLFF. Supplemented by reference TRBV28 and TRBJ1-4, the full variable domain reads DVKVTQSSRYLVKRTGEKVFLECVQDMDHENMFWYRQDPGLGLRLIYFSYDVKMKEKGDIPEGYSVSREKKERFSLILESASTNQTSMYLCASSPNPGTAGEKLFFGSGTQLSVL.

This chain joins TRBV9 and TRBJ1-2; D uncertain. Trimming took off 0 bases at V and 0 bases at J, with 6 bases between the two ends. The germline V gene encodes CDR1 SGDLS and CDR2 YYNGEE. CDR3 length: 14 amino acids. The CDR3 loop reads CASSVASANYGYTF. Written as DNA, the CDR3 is TGTGCCAGCAGCGTAGCTTCGGCTAACTATGGCTACACCTTC.

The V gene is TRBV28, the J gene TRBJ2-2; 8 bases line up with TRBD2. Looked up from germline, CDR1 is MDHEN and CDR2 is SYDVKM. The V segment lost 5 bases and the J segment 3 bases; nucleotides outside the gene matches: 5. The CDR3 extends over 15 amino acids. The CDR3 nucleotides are TGTGCCAGCAGTCCACCTAGCGGGTACACCGGGGAGCTGTTTTTT. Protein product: CASSPPSGYTGELFF.

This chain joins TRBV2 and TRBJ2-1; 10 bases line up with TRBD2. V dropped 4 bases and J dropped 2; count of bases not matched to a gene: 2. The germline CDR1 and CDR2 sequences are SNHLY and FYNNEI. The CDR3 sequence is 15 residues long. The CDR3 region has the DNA TGTGCCAGCAGTGGAGCGGGAGGGACCTACAATGAGCAGTTCTTC. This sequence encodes CASSGAGGTYNEQFF. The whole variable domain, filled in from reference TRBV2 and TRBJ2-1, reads EPEVTQTPSHQVTQMGQEVILRCVPISNHLYFYWYRQILGQKVEFLVSFYNNEISEKSEIFDDQFSVERPDGSNFTLKIRSTKLEDSAMYFCASSGAGGTYNEQFFGPGTRLTVL.

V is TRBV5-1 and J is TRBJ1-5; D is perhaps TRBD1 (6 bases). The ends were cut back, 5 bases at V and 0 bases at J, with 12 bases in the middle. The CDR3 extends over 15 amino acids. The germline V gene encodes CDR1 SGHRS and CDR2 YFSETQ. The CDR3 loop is CASRSTGDSNQPQHF. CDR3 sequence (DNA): TGCGCCAGCAGATCGACAGGAGATAGCAATCAGCCCCAGCATTTT.

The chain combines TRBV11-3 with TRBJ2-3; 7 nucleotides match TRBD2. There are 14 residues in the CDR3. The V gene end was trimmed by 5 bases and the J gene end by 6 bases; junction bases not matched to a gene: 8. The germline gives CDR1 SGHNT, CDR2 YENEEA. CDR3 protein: CASSVRGGEDTQYF. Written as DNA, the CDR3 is TGTGCCAGCAGCGTTCGTGGGGGGGAGGATACGCAGTATTTT.

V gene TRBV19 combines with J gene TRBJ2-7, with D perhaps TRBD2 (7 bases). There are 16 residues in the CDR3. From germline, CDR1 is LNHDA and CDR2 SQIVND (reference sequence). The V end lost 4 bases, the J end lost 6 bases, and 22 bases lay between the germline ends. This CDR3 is CASSSQRGTIEREQYF. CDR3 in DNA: TGTGCCAGTAGTAGCCAAAGGGGGACTATCGAGCGCGAGCAGTACTTC. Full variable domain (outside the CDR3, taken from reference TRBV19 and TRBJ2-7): DGGITQSPKYLFRKEGQNVTLSCEQNLNHDAMYWYRQDPGQGLRLIYYSQIVNDFQKGDIAEGYSVSREKKESFPLTVTSAQKNPTAFYLCASSSQRGTIEREQYFGPGTRLTVT.

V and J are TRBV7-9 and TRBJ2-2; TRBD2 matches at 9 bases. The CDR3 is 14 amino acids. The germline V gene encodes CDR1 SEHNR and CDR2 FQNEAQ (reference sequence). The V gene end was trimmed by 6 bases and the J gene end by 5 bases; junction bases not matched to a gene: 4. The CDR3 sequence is CASSPSGTTGELFF. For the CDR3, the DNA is TGTGCCAGCAGTCCTAGCGGGACAACCGGGGAGCTGTTTTTT.